This T cell receptor beta chain comes out of a study of T cells in Graves' hyperthyroidism and ophthalmopathy. Study-wide background: Peripheral blood was obtained at initial diagnosis, preceding any treatment.

Using RNA transcripts as the source, TCR beta CDR3 regions were amplified. Primed by the HTBI set, a first-round RT-PCR was run on the TCR CDR3. One entry per CDR3 protein results from TCRdb running MiXCR on the multiplex PCR reads. Among over 700,000 distinct CDR3 sequences listed, over 35% were seen once. Trimming removed 2 bases at V and 7 bases at J, with 11 bases between. There are 13 residues in the CDR3. Graves' hyperthyroidism was deemed stable absent ophthalmopathy progression within 18 months. Specimen: blood. The sequence derives from a woman between 40 and 50 years old with Graves' hyperthyroidism. The chain employs TRBV12-3 or TRBV12-4 and TRBJ1-2, with unresolved D. CDR3 amino acids: CASSLSPGLGYTF. Written as DNA, the CDR3 is TGTGCCAGCAGTTTATCCCCTGGCCTTGGCTACACCTTC.